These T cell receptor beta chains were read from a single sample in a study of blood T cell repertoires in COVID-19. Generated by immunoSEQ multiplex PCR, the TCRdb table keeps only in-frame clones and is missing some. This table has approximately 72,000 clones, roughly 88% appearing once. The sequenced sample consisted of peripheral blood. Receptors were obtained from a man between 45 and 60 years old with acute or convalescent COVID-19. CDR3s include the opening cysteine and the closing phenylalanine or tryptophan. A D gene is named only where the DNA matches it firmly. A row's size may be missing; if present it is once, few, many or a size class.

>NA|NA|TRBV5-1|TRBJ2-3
TGCGCCAGCAGCGGGGGGTCCCCCGCCGATACGCAGTATTTT
CASSGGSPADTQYF
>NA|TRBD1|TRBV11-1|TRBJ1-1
TGTGCCAGCAGCTTTGAGGGGGCGGTGAACACTGAAGCTTTCTTT
CASSFEGAVNTEAFF
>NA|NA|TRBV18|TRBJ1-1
TGTGCCAGCTCACCACCTTCGGGGGAAGCTTTCTTT
CASSPPSGEAFF
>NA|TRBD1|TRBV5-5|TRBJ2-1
TGTGCCAGCAGCTTGACCAGGACAGGCCTAAATGAGCAGTTCTTC
CASSLTRTGLNEQFF
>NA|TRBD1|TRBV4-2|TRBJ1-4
TGTGCCAGCAGCCAAGATGGTCGGACAGGGAGGGCGGAAGAAAAACTGTTTTTT
CASSQDGRTGRAEEKLFF
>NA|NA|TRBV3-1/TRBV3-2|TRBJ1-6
TGTGCCAGCAGCCAAGATCAAGGCCCGGGGCCCCTCCACTTT
CASSQDQGPGPLHF
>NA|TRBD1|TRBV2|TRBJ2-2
TGTGCCAGCATAGGACAGGGGGCTTCCGGGGAGCTGTTTTTT
CASIGQGASGELFF
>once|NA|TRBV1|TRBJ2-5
TGCACCAGCAGTCCCGCGGGACTAGAGGGAGAGACCCAGTACTTC
CTSSPAGLEGETQYF
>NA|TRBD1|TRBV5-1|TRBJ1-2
TGCGCCAGCAGCTTGAAAGGGACAGACTATGGCTACACCTTC
CASSLKGTDYGYTF
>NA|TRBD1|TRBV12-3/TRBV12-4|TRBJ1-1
TGTGCCAGCAGTCGACAGGGGGTGACTGAAGCTTTCTTT
CASSRQGVTEAFF
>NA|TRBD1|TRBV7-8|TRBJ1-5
TGTGCCAGCAGCTTAGCCTCCGGGACAGGGAATCAGCCCCAGCATTTT
CASSLASGTGNQPQHF
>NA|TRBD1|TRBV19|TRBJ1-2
TGTGCCAGTAGACGGACAGGACCAACTAACTATGGCTACACCTTC
CASRRTGPTNYGYTF
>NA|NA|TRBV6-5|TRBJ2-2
TGTGCCAGCAGCCAGGAACCGAACACCGGGGAGCTGTTTTTT
CASSQEPNTGELFF
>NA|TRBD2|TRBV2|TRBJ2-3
TGTGCCAGCAGTCAGACTAGCGGGGGAGTCACAGATACGCAGTATTTT
CASSQTSGGVTDTQYF
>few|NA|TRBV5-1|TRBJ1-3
TGCGCCAGCAGCTTGGCGGGGGCTGGAAACACCATATATTTT
CASSLAGAGNTIYF
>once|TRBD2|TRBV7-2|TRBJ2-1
TGTGCCAGCAGACTAGCGGGGGGGCGAGATGAGCAGTTCTTC
CASRLAGGRDEQFF
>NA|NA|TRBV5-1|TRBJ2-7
TGCGCCAGCAGCTCACAGGATTTGAACGAGCAGTACTTC
CASSSQDLNEQYF
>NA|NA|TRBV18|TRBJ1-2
TGTGCCAGCTCACTGTCAGTTCATGGCTACACCTTC
CASSLSVHGYTF
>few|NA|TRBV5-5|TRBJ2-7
TGTGCCAGCAGCTCTCAATTGGGACGGGAGTACGAGCAGTACTTC
CASSSQLGREYEQYF